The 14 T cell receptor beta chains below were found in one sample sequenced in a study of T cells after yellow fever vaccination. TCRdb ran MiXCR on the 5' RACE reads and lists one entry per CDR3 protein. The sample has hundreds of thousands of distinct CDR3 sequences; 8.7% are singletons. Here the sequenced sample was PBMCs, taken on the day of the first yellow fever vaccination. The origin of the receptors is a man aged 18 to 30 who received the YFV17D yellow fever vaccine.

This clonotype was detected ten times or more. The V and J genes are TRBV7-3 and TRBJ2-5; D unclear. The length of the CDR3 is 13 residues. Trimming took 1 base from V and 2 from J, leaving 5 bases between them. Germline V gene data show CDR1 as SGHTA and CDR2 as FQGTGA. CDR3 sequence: CASSLMAQETQYF. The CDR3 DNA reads TGTGCCAGCAGCTTAATGGCTCAAGAGACCCAGTACTTC.

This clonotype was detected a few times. The CDR3 protein is CASSRGSGSGANVLTF. CDR3 sequence (DNA): TGCGCCAGCAGCCGCGGAAGTGGCTCTGGGGCCAACGTCCTGACTTTC. The chain uses TRBV4-1 and TRBJ2-6; D call uncertain. Germline V gene sequence: CDR1 MGHRA, CDR2 YSYEKL. The length of the CDR3 is 16 residues. Between the trimmed V and J ends, which lost 4 bases and 0 bases, there was a span of 10 bases.

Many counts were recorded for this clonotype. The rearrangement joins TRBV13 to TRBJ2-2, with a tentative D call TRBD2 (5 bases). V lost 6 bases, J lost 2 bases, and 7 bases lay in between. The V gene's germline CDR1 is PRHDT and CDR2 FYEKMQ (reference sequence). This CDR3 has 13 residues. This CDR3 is CASSGSNTGELFF. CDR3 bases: TGTGCCAGCAGTGGGAGTAACACCGGGGAGCTGTTTTTT.

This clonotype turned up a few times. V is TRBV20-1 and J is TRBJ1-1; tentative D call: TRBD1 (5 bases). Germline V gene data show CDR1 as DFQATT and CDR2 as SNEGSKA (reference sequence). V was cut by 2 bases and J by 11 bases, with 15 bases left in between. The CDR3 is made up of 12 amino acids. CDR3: CSARTGAGGAFF. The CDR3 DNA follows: TGCAGTGCTAGAACAGGAGCCGGCGGCGCTTTCTTT.

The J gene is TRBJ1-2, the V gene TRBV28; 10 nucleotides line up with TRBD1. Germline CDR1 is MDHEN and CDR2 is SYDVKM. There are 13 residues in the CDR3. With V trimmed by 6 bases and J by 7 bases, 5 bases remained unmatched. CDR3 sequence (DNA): TGTGCCAGCAGCGCCGACAGGGGGCCTGGCTACACCTTC. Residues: CASSADRGPGYTF.

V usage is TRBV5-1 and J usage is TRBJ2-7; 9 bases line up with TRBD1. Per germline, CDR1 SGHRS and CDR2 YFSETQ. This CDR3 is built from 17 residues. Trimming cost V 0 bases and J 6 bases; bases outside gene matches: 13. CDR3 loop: CASSLGLGGQGLIEQYV. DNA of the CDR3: TGCGCCAGCAGCTTGGGTCTTGGGGGACAGGGTCTTATCGAGCAGTACGTC.

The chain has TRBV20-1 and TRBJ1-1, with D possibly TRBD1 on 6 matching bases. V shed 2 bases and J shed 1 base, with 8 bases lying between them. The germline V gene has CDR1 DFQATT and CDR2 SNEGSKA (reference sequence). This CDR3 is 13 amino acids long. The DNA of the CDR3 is TGCAGTGCTAGAAGACAGGAGAACACTGAAGCTTTCTTT. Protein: CSARRQENTEAFF.

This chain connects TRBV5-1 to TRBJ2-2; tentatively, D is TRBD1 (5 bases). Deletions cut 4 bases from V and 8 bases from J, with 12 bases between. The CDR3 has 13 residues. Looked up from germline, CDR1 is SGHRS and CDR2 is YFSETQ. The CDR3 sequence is CASSVTGAGELFF. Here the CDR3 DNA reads TGCGCCAGCAGCGTCACAGGTGCGGGGGAGCTGTTTTTT.

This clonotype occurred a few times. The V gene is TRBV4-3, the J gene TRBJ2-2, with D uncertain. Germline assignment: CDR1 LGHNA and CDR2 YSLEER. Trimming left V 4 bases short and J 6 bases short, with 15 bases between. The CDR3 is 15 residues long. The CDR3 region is CASSPLLGFSGELFF. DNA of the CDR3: TGCGCCAGCAGCCCCCTTTTGGGGTTCTCCGGGGAGCTGTTTTTT.

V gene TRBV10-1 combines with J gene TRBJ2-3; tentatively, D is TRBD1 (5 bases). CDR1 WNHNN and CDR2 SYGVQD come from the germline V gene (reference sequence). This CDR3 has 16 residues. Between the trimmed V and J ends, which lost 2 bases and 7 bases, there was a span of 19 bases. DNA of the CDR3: TGCGCCAGCAGTGAGGAGGCAGGGCTCCTCGGTTATACGCAGTATTTT. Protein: CASSEEAGLLGYTQYF.

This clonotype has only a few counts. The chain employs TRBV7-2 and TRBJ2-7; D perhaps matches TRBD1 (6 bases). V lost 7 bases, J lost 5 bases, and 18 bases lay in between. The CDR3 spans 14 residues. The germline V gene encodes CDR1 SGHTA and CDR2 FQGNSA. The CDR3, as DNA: TGTGCCAGCACCCTAGTGGCAGGGGATCACGAGCAGTACTTC. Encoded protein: CASTLVAGDHEQYF.

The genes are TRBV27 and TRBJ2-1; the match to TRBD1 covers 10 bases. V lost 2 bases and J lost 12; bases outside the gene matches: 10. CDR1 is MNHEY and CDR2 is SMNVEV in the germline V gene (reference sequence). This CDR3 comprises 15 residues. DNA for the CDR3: TGTGCCAGCAGTTTAGCGGGACAGGGGACGGTGCGGCAGTTCTTC. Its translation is CASSLAGQGTVRQFF.

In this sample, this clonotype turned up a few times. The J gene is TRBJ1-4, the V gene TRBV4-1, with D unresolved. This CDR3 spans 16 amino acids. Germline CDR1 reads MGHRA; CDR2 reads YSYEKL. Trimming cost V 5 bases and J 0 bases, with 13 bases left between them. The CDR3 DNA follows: TGCGCCAGCAGCTCGCGCCCCAAGGCAACTAATGAAAAACTGTTTTTT. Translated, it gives CASSSRPKATNEKLFF.

The DNA for the CDR3 is TGTGCCAGCAGTTTAGCGCTCGGGGGGCAAAATCAGCCCCAGCATTTT. Translation: CASSLALGGQNQPQHF. J is TRBJ1-5 and V is TRBV12-3 or TRBV12-4; D perhaps matches TRBD1 (6 bases). V was cut by 0 bases and J by 4 bases, with 13 bases left in between. The CDR3 is 16 residues long.